The clone carrying this T cell receptor beta chain was seen ten or more times. V dropped 0 bases and J dropped 6 bases, with 7 bases sitting between them. Germline CDR1 and CDR2: LGHNA and YSLEER. The CDR3 covers 13 residues. The data originate from a study of blood T cells in healthy people across ages. Together with a sample-barcoded 5' primer, a J-beta primer mix was included in a second PCR lasting roughly 6 to 12 cycles. TCRdb reprocessed the 5' RACE reads via MiXCR and lists one record per CDR3 protein. The profile shows 1.5 million to 1.8 million distinct CDR3 sequences, approximately 43% of them singletons.

Sequenced: blood. The chain joins TRBV4-3 to TRBJ2-3, with D uncertain. The TCR originated in a woman between 18 and 30 years old in good health. This CDR3 reads CASSQDSRDTQYF. The CDR3, as DNA: TGCGCCAGCAGCCAAGATTCCAGGGATACGCAGTATTTT.